A selection of T cell receptor beta chains follows, all from one sample in a study of blood T cells in healthy people across ages. TCRdb re-called the 5' RACE reads through MiXCR, storing one row per CDR3 protein. The table lists 1.5 million to 2 million distinct CDR3 sequences, roughly 28% of them singletons. The sequencing sample was made of blood. Source of these receptors: a woman under 40 in good health. Each CDR3 is given with its conserved first and last residue. A D gene is named only where the DNA matches it firmly. Only part of the rows carry a size: once, few, many, or a class if the clone is expanded.

CDR3 DNA	CDR3 protein	CDR3 length	clone size	D gene	V gene	J gene
TGCAGTGCCACGGGACAGCTGAACTATGGCTACACCTTC	CSATGQLNYGYTF	13	NA	TRBD1	TRBV20-1	TRBJ1-2
TGTGCCACCAGCAGAGATAGTTCGACTAGCGGGAGGTACAATGAGCAGTTCTTC	CATSRDSSTSGRYNEQFF	18	few	TRBD2	TRBV15	TRBJ2-1
TGTGCCAGCAGCCACCGGGACTCCTCCTATGGCTACACCTTC	CASSHRDSSYGYTF	14	NA	NA	TRBV3-1	TRBJ1-2
TGTACCAGCAGCCCCCCGGGGCCGAGCACAGATACGCAGTATTTT	CTSSPPGPSTDTQYF	15	few	NA	TRBV5-6	TRBJ2-3
TGTGCCAGCACGTGGACCGACACGTCTGACGGCTACACCTTC	CASTWTDTSDGYTF	14	many	NA	TRBV12-3/TRBV12-4	TRBJ1-2
TGTGCCAGCAGCCGGGAATGGGCCGGCTATGGTTACACCTTC	CASSREWAGYGYTF	14	few	NA	TRBV6-5	TRBJ1-2
TGTGCCAGCAAAGTCGGGGGGGCGAACACCGGGGAGCTGTTTTTT	CASKVGGANTGELFF	15	few	TRBD2	TRBV28	TRBJ2-2
TGTGCCAGCAGGGTCCCGGGACTAGCGGGAGATTTGGGAGGTGAGCAGTTCTTC	CASRVPGLAGDLGGEQFF	18	many	TRBD2	TRBV12-3/TRBV12-4	TRBJ2-1
TGCGCCAGCAGCTTGGGACAGGTTAACATGAACACTGAAGCTTTCTTT	CASSLGQVNMNTEAFF	16	few	NA	TRBV5-1	TRBJ1-1
TGCAGTGCTAGAGATCTGGGGGATTCACTCACCGGGGAGCTGTTTTTT	CSARDLGDSLTGELFF	16	many	NA	TRBV20-1	TRBJ2-2
TGCGCCAGCAGCCCCGCGCGAGGGAACGAAAAACTGTTTTTT	CASSPARGNEKLFF	14	few	NA	TRBV5-1	TRBJ1-4
TGCAGTGCCACACGCGGGGCCGCCTACGAGCAGTACTTC	CSATRGAAYEQYF	13	many	NA	TRBV20-1	TRBJ2-7
TGTGCTAGTGGTTGGCCTCTGAGGGATGAGCAGTTCTTC	CASGWPLRDEQFF	13	few	NA	TRBV12-5	TRBJ2-1
TGTGCCAGCTCACCACCGGAGGTAATGAACACTGAAGCTTTCTTT	CASSPPEVMNTEAFF	15	NA	NA	TRBV18	TRBJ1-1
TGTGCCTGGAGTGTACAGTCTAACAGGGGAGAGCAGTACTTC	CAWSVQSNRGEQYF	14	NA	TRBD1	TRBV30	TRBJ2-7
TGTGCCAGCAGCTTTACTTTAGCGGGGAGCTACAATGAGCAGTTCTTC	CASSFTLAGSYNEQFF	16	many	TRBD2	TRBV7-2	TRBJ2-1
TGTGCCAGCAGTCTACTAGCGGGAGTGAGGGGAGCGACCCAGTACTTC	CASSLLAGVRGATQYF	16	NA	TRBD2	TRBV12-3/TRBV12-4	TRBJ2-5
TGTGCCAGCTTCGCCGCCAGGCCGCCGAAGGAGCAGTACTTC	CASFAARPPKEQYF	14	few	NA	TRBV6-5	TRBJ2-7
TGTGCCAGTGGGTCAGGGGGTTATAATGAGCAGTTCTTC	CASGSGGYNEQFF	13	few	TRBD1	TRBV28	TRBJ2-1
TGTGCCATCAGTGGACAGACTAGCGGGAGAGGAAGCTACGAGCAGTACTTC	CAISGQTSGRGSYEQYF	17	few	TRBD2	TRBV10-3	TRBJ2-7
TGTGCCAGTGCGACAGAAGTCACAGATACGCAGTATTTT	CASATEVTDTQYF	13	NA	NA	TRBV18	TRBJ2-3
TGTGCCAGCAGCTTCATCCCGGGCCAAGAGACCCAGTACTTC	CASSFIPGQETQYF	14	few	NA	TRBV5-6	TRBJ2-5
TGCAGTGTAAACAAGATCCCATCCCGGGAGACCCAGTACTTC	CSVNKIPSRETQYF	14	NA	NA	TRBV20-1	TRBJ2-5
TGCGCCAGCAGCTTTTCCGTGGGGCCGTCTAGCACAGATACGCAGTATTTT	CASSFSVGPSSTDTQYF	17	few	NA	TRBV5-1	TRBJ2-3
TGCAGCGTTGCAGTAGGTGGGGAATACGAGCAGTACTTC	CSVAVGGEYEQYF	13	many	NA	TRBV29-1	TRBJ2-7
TGCAGCGTTTCTTCCACTAGGGCGTTTAGCACAGATACGCAGTATTTT	CSVSSTRAFSTDTQYF	16	few	NA	TRBV29-1	TRBJ2-3
TGTGCCAGCAGTGGAGAGCCCTTTCAGGGGAGAGGCTACACCTTC	CASSGEPFQGRGYTF	15	NA	NA	TRBV2	TRBJ1-2
TGCGCCAGCAGCTTGCCTGGGGGCAATAGTCTGGGGGCCAATGAGCAGTTCTTC	CASSLPGGNSLGANEQFF	18	NA	NA	TRBV5-1	TRBJ2-1
TGTGCCAGCAGTTACGGTCTTTCATACACAGATACGCAGTATTTT	CASSYGLSYTDTQYF	15	many	NA	TRBV6-5	TRBJ2-3
TGTGCTAGTGGTCCGGGACTTTACACAGATACGCGGTATTTT	CASGPGLYTDTRYF	14	NA	NA	TRBV12-5	TRBJ2-3
TGTGCCAGCAGCAACACCCCCGGGGGAGGGAGCACCGGGGAGCTGTTTTTT	CASSNTPGGGSTGELFF	17	NA	TRBD2	TRBV4-2	TRBJ2-2
TGCGCCAGCAGCTTGAGCCAGGGGGCGAACATTCAGTACTTC	CASSLSQGANIQYF	14	NA	TRBD1	TRBV5-1	TRBJ2-4
TGTGCCAGCAGCCAAGAGGCAGGAGCGGGGGGGCACGATACGCAGTATTTT	CASSQEAGAGGHDTQYF	17	NA	TRBD2	TRBV4-2	TRBJ2-3
TGCAGTGCTAGAGATGGGGGCCCCCGGGGCTACACCTTC	CSARDGGPRGYTF	13	NA	NA	TRBV20-1	TRBJ1-2
TGTACCAGCAGCTTAACTAGGGATACGCAGTATTTT	CTSSLTRDTQYF	12	NA	NA	TRBV7-2	TRBJ2-3
TGCGCCAGCAGCGGAACCTCAGGGCACTTCACAGATACGCAGTATTTT	CASSGTSGHFTDTQYF	16	few	NA	TRBV5-1	TRBJ2-3